This T cell receptor beta chain comes out of a study of shared clonotypes between healthy human individuals. Study summary: Used for every donor were three CD4 naive, three CD4 memory, two CD8 naive and one CD8 memory plate.

The CDR3 totals 15 residues. V trimming: 4 bases; J trimming: 8 bases; junction bases outside the gene matches: 7. Germline V lookup: CDR1 SGDLS, CDR2 YYNGEE. Study results and limitations: Non-shared clonotypes had lower generation probabilities than those shared by all four donors. When naive CD4 clonotypes were compared across a few donors, 4% to 5.5% were shared.

Genomic DNA of every subset was divided equally among multiple immunoSEQ plates. TCRdb keeps only in-frame clones here, not all; method: immunoSEQ multiplex PCR. The sample contains some 2 million clones, about 95% of which appear only once. Selected positively for CCR7 and CD45RO-negative, naive CD8 cells excluded terminally differentiated effector memory CD45RA+ cells. On this clone itself: The target antigen is unknown. Distinct nucleotide sequences in the sample also encode this CDR3.

Sequences were obtained from naive CD8+ T cells sorted from blood. The chain links TRBV9 to TRBJ2-1, with 12 bases fitting TRBD2. The clonotype was recovered from a man between 18 and 29 years old in good health. In DNA form, the CDR3 reads TGTGCCAGCAGCCCTCTAGCGGGGGGGCGCGATGAGCAGTTCTTC. This gives the protein CASSPLAGGRDEQFF.